This T cell receptor beta chain is from a study of blood T cells in healthy people across ages. Whole-study results and caveats: Researchers said unsorted PBMCs prevented a conclusive naive versus antigen-experienced comparison. A roughly linear fall in TCR beta diversity per million T cells was seen with increasing age.

Drawing of peripheral blood yielded roughly 9.3 milliliters from each donor. A remark on this clonotype: Its antigen is still unknown.

Together with a sample-barcoded 5' primer, a J-beta primer mix was included in a second PCR lasting roughly 6 to 12 cycles. Each sample provided no less than 2.5 million CDR3-containing paired-end reads. TCRdb reprocessed the 5' RACE reads via MiXCR and lists one record per CDR3 protein. The top ten hold approximately 40% of the sample, which has approximately 600,000 distinct CDR3 sequences, about 53% seen once. The germline V gene has CDR1 ENHRY and CDR2 SYGVKD. Trimming left V 0 bases short and J 6 bases short, with 3 bases between. This CDR3 has 13 amino acids. V and J are TRBV10-3 and TRBJ1-6; D uncertain. The receptor's source is a man in his sixties in good health. The sequenced sample was blood. In nucleotides, the CDR3 is TGTGCCATCAGTGAGTCGAGTAATTCACCCCTCCACTTT. Amino acid sequence: CAISESSNSPLHF.